This entry features one T cell receptor beta chain sequence. This record comes from a study of T cell changes during pregnancy in multiple sclerosis. The protocol was immunoSEQ multiplex PCR, while the TCRdb copy is restricted to in-frame clones and leaves out a portion. This table holds fewer than 50,000 clones, about 91% found once. Germline CDR1 GTSNPN, CDR2 SVGIG (reference sequence). The ends were cut back, 5 bases at V and 7 bases at J, with 8 bases in the middle. The CDR3 extends over 11 amino acids. The sequences come from CD4+ T cells from peripheral blood mononuclear cells, collected in the third trimester of pregnancy. V and J are TRBV30 and TRBJ1-4; no clear D. This TCR was sampled from a female donor with multiple sclerosis, enrolled in a pregnancy study. DNA of the CDR3: TGTGCCTGGGGTTTCGGTGAAAAACTGTTTTTT. This codes for CAWGFGEKLFF.